This TCR beta chain was found in a study of CD8 T cells in Susac syndrome. Trimming took 3 bases from V and 5 from J; bases not matched to a gene: 5. The CDR3 consists of 14 residues. Looked up from germline, CDR1 is SEHNR and CDR2 is FQNEAQ (reference sequence). An amount of RNA that ranged from 0.5 to 1 ug was reverse transcribed with random hexamers. The immunoSEQ assay covered 54 Vbeta and 13 Jbeta segments for CDR3. MiXCR was run by TCRdb on the immunoSEQ multiplex PCR reads, yielding one entry per CDR3 protein. The data show 200,000 to 250,000 distinct CDR3 sequences, with 95% seen just once and about 0.088% held by the top ten. This clonotype showed up just a few times.

The chain links TRBV7-9 to TRBJ2-5, with TRBD1 identical over 8 bases. The sequence derives from a human donor with multiple sclerosis. The sample consisted of CD4+ T cells from PBMCs. CDR3 sequence (DNA): TGTGCCAGCAGCTTTTCAGGGGGCAGGGAGACCCAGTACTTC. It encodes CASSFSGGRETQYF.